The subject of this entry is one TCR beta chain. This record comes from a study of shared clonotypes between healthy human individuals. The ends were cut back, 3 bases at V and 5 bases at J, with 11 bases in the middle. The CDR3 loop spans 13 amino acids. Germline V CDR1 and CDR2: MNHNS, SASEGT. Several immunoSEQ plates held equal portions of the genomic DNA taken from each subset. For sorted subsets, 200 ng DNA per replicate equaled 30,000 or so T cell genomes. In the original analysis: Because ImmunoSEQ provided only junction sequences with no quality scores, the filtering differed. The repertoire was sequenced with immunoSEQ multiplex PCR; TCRdb's copy has only in-frame clones and lacks some. That table is the source of V, J and clone size, and D and trimming were worked out from the DNA. Found here are 550,000 to 800,000 clones, around 72% of them singletons; the top ten hold over 1.5%.

The clonotype originates from a woman aged 25-40 years in good health. Sequencing used memory CD4+ T cells sorted from blood. As to subset: CD45RA-negative fraction. The chain is built from TRBV6-1 and TRBJ2-7; D is perhaps TRBD1 or TRBD2 (5 bases each). CDR3 residues: CASSEIRGDEQYF. The CDR3 DNA follows: TGTGCCAGCAGTGAGATTCGAGGGGACGAGCAGTACTTC.